The sequence of this T cell receptor (beta chain) was determined in a study of OX40 agonist ivuxolimab in advanced cancers. Overall study context: Patients received the agonistic anti-OX40 (CD134) antibody ivuxolimab. The dose-escalation group included hepatocellular carcinoma, melanoma, renal cell carcinoma and head and neck cancer. The mean age was approximately 60 years, ranging from about 23 to 85, with around four fifths of participants male.

This table comes from immunoSEQ multiplex PCR, and its TCRdb copy is limited to in-frame clones, with some not included. Of 35,000 to 55,000 clones detected, around 85% appear once; the ten largest clones hold 11% to 15%. The CDR3 loop spans 13 amino acids. CDR1 is MNHEY, CDR2 SMNVEV, per germline (reference sequence). Trimming cost V 5 bases and J 7 bases, with 12 bases left between them. Study-wide points: At 0.1 to 3.0 mg/kg and by week 6, clonal expansion occurred in CD4+ and CD8+ blood T cells.

Concerning this clone itself: The antigen remains unidentified.

The chain recombines TRBV27 with TRBJ1-5; D may be TRBD1 (6 bases). Specimen: CD4+ or CD8+ T cells sorted from blood, collected in a trial of the OX40 agonist ivuxolimab. The TCR comes from an adult with an advanced solid tumor such as melanoma, head and neck, liver or kidney cancer. CDR3 nucleotides: TGTGCCAGCAGTACCACAGGGCAACAGCCCCAGCATTTT. Protein: CASSTTGQQPQHF.